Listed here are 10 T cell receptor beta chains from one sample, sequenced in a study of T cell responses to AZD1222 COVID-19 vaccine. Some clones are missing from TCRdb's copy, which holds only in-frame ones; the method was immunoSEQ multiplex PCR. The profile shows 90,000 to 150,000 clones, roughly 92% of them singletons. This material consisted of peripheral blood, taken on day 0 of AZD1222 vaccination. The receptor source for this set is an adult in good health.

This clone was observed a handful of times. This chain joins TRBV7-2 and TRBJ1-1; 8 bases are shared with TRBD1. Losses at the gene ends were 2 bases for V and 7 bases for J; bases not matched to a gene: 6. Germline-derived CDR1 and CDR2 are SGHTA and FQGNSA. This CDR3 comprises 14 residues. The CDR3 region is CASSLWTGLGEAFF. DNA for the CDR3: TGTGCCAGCAGCTTATGGACAGGGTTGGGTGAAGCTTTCTTT. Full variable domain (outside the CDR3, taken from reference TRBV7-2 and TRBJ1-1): GAGVSQSPSNKVTEKGKDVELRCDPISGHTALYWYRQSLGQGLEFLIYFQGNSAPDKSGLPSDRFSAERTGGSVSTLTIQRTQQEDSAVYLCASSLWTGLGEAFFGQGTRLTVV.

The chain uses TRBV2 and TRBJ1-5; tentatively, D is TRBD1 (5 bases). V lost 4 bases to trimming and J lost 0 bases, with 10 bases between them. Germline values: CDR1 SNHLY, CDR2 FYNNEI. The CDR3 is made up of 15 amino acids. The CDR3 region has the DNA TGTGCCAGCAGTGGACAGCTTTATAGCAATCAGCCCCAGCATTTT. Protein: CASSGQLYSNQPQHF. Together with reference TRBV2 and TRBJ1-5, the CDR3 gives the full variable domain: EPEVTQTPSHQVTQMGQEVILRCVPISNHLYFYWYRQILGQKVEFLVSFYNNEISEKSEIFDDQFSVERPDGSNFTLKIRSTKLEDSAMYFCASSGQLYSNQPQHFGDGTRLSIL.

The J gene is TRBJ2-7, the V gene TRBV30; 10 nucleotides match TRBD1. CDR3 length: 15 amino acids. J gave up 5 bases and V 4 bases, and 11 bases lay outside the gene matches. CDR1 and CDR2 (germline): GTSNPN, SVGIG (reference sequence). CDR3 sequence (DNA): TGTGCCTGGAATCCCGGGACAGGGGTATTAAACGAGCAGTACTTC. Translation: CAWNPGTGVLNEQYF. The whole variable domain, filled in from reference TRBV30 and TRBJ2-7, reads SQTIHQWPATLVQPVGSPLSLECTVEGTSNPNLYWYRQAAGRGLQLLFYSVGIGQISSEVPQNLSASRPQDRQFILSSKKLLLSDSGFYLCAWNPGTGVLNEQYFGPGTRLTVT.

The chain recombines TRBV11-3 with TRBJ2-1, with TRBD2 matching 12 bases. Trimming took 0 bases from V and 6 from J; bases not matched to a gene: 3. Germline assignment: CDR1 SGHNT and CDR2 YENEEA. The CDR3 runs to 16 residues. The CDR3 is CASSLDGLAGFNEQFF. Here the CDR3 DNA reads TGTGCCAGCAGCTTAGATGGACTAGCGGGGTTCAATGAGCAGTTCTTC.

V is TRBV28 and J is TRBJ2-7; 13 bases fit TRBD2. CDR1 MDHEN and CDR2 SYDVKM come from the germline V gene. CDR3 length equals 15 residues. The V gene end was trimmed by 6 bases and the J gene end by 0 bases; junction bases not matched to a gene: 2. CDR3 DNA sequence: TGTGCCAGCAGCAGACTAGCGGGGGGCTCCTACGAGCAGTACTTC. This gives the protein CASSRLAGGSYEQYF. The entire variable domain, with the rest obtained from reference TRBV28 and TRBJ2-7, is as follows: DVKVTQSSRYLVKRTGEKVFLECVQDMDHENMFWYRQDPGLGLRLIYFSYDVKMKEKGDIPEGYSVSREKKERFSLILESASTNQTSMYLCASSRLAGGSYEQYFGPGTRLTVT.

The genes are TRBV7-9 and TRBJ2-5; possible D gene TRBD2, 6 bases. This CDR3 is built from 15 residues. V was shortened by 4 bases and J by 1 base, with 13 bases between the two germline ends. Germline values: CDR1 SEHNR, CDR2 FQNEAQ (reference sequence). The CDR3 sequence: CASSSGTPLQETQYF. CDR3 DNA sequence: TGTGCCAGCAGCTCCGGGACTCCGCTCCAAGAGACCCAGTACTTC. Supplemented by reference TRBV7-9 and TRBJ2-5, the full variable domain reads DTGVSQNPRHKITKRGQNVTFRCDPISEHNRLYWYRQTLGQGPEFLTYFQNEAQLEKSRLLSDRFSAERPKGSFSTLEIQRTEQGDSAMYLCASSSGTPLQETQYFGPGTRLLVL.

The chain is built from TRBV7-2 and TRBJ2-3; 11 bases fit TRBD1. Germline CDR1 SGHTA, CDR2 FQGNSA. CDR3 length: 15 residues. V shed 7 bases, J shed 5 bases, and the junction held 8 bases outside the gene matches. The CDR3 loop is CASNPGQGGGDTQYF. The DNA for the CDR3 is TGTGCCAGCAACCCGGGACAGGGGGGAGGAGATACGCAGTATTTT.

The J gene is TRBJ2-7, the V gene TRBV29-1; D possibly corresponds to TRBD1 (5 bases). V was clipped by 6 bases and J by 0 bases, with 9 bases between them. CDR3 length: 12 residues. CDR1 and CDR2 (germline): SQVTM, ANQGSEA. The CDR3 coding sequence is TGCAGCGTAGGGGCCAACTCCTACGAGCAGTACTTC. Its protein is CSVGANSYEQYF.

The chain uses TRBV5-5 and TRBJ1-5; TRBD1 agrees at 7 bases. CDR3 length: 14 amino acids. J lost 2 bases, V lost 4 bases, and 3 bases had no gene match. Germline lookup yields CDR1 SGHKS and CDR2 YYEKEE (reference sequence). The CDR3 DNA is TGTGCCAGCAGCCCTGACAGGGGCAATCAGCCCCAGCATTTT. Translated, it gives CASSPDRGNQPQHF.

The CDR3 region has the DNA TGTGCCAGTAGTAGTGGGACGGCGAAAATACCCGATACGCAGTATTTT. It encodes CASSSGTAKIPDTQYF. J is TRBJ2-3 and V is TRBV19; D could derive from TRBD1 or TRBD2 (5 bases each). CDR3 length: 16 amino acids. Germline values: CDR1 LNHDA, CDR2 SQIVND (reference sequence). The germline V and J ends were trimmed by 4 bases and 6 bases, with 20 bases remaining between them.